The text below deals with one T cell receptor beta chain. TCRdb's table, derived via immunoSEQ multiplex PCR, lists solely in-frame clones and lacks some. Altogether under 450,000 clones are present, approximately 90% being singletons, with the ten largest covering around 6.8%. These data belong to a study of control samples from healthy donors and cancer patients. Between the trimmed V and J ends, which lost 7 bases and 1 base, there was a span of 9 bases. CDR1 is GTSNPN and CDR2 is SVGIG in the germline V gene (reference sequence). The CDR3 totals 12 residues. This TCR was recovered from a man in his forties with head and neck cancer. Source material: PBMCs. The V call is TRBV30, the J call TRBJ2-3; perhaps D is TRBD1 or TRBD2 (6 bases each). The CDR3 sequence: CASGAGTDTQYF. CDR3 coding DNA: TGTGCCTCGGGGGCGGGCACAGATACGCAGTATTTT. Based on the CDR3 plus reference TRBV30 and TRBJ2-3, the full variable domain is SQTIHQWPATLVQPVGSPLSLECTVEGTSNPNLYWYRQAAGRGLQLLFYSVGIGQISSEVPQNLSASRPQDRQFILSSKKLLLSDSGFYLCASGAGTDTQYFGPGTRLTVL.